Sequencing of this T cell receptor beta chain was carried out in a study of OX40 agonist ivuxolimab in advanced cancers. Looking at the study overall: Among those enrolled, mean age was 60 years (range about 23 to 90) and about 82% were male. Prior therapy, whether anti-PD-1, anti-PD-L1 or anti-CTLA-4, was allowed, and more than 35% had some. General study results and limits: Clonal expansion by week 6 occurred in CD4+ and CD8+ blood T cells (at 0.1 to 3.0 mg/kg).

The V gene's germline CDR1 is SGHAT and CDR2 FQNNGV. This CDR3 has 13 residues. V was shortened by 4 bases and J by 6 bases, with 12 bases between the two germline ends. Repertoires were generated with immunoSEQ multiplex PCR, while TCRdb's copy carries only in-frame clones and drops some. This sample carries under 85,000 clones, approximately 90% of them seen once, and the ten largest clones take nearly 8%. About this clone itself: As yet, its antigen is unknown.

The material was CD4+ or CD8+ T cells sorted from blood, obtained in a trial of the OX40 agonist ivuxolimab. The rearrangement joins TRBV11-2 to TRBJ1-1; D remains ambiguous. The TCR originated in an adult with an advanced solid tumor such as melanoma, head and neck, liver or kidney cancer. This CDR3 is CASSSAPESEAFF. The CDR3 DNA follows: TGTGCCAGCAGCTCCGCTCCTGAGTCTGAAGCTTTCTTT.